The subject of this entry is one T cell receptor beta chain. These data originate in a study of blood T cell repertoires in COVID-19. Study at large: Acute and convalescent COVID-19 specimens originated in the United States, Italy and Spain. PBMCs, B-cell-depleted T cells, or T cells provided the cDNA or gDNA that made up the material.

The CDR3 runs to 15 residues. The ends lost 5 bases at V and 5 bases at J; junction bases unmatched: 8. The V gene's germline CDR1 is LNHDA and CDR2 SQIVND (reference sequence). Enrollment of patients from Seattle took place during active infection, with longitudinal follow-up. Authors' analysis steps: Quantification of nucleated cells was approximated via reference gene primer amplification. The data were produced by immunoSEQ multiplex PCR, yet TCRdb's version contains in-frame clones alone and is incomplete. V and J calls plus clone size are reproduced from that table; the DNA served to infer D and trimming. The sample lists 200,000 to 250,000 clones; approximately 78% were seen once.

The rearrangement links TRBV19 to TRBJ1-4, with 7 nucleotides matching TRBD1. Material for sequencing was peripheral blood. This clonotype was obtained from a woman aged 70-85 years with COVID-19, enrolled during active disease. DNA for the CDR3: TGTGCCAGTAGTGGTTGGGGACAGAAGAATGAAAAACTGTTTTTT. Protein product: CASSGWGQKNEKLFF.